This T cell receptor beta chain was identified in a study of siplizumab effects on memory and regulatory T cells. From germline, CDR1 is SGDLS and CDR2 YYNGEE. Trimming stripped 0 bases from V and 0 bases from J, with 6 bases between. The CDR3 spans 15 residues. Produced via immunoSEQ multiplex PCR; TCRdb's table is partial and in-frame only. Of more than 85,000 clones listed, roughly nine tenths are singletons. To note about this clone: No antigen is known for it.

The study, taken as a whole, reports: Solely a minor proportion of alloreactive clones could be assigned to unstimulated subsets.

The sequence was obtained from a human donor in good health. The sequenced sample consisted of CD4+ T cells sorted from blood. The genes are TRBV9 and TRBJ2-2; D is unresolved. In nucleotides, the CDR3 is TGTGCCAGCAGCGTAGTCGGACCGAACACCGGGGAGCTGTTTTTT. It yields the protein CASSVVGPNTGELFF. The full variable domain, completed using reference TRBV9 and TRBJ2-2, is DSGVTQTPKHLITATGQRVTLRCSPRSGDLSVYWYQQSLDQGLQFLIQYYNGEERAKGNILERFSAQQFPDLHSELNLSSLELGDSALYFCASSVVGPNTGELFFGEGSRLTVL.